Below, 8 T cell receptor beta chains from the same sample are listed, as sequenced in a study of T cell changes during pregnancy in multiple sclerosis (dated by TCRdb to about 2019). The library came from the immunoSEQ multiplex PCR assay. The source is immuneACCESS, and TCRdb retained only in-frame sequences with V and J called. Part of the clones is not carried over; for the studies checked, unresolved V genes explain less than half of this, and the remainder is unexplained. Counted in this sample were 27,000 or so clones; roughly 86% of them appeared once. 8.3% of the sample is taken by the ten largest. Sequences were derived from CD8+ T cells from peripheral blood mononuclear cells, sampled in the second trimester of pregnancy. These receptors all stem from a female donor with multiple sclerosis, enrolled in a pregnancy study.

This clone was seen only once. V usage is TRBV30 and J usage is TRBJ1-2; TRBD1 agrees at 7 bases. The germline V gene has CDR1 GTSNPN and CDR2 SVGIG (reference sequence). CDR3 length: 17 residues. The V gene end was trimmed by 3 bases and the J gene end by 1 base; junction bases not matched to a gene: 14. CDR3 nucleotides: TGTGCCTGGAGCCTACTCCTGGCAGGGGGGAATAACTATGGCTACACCTTC. It specifies CAWSLLLAGGNNYGYTF. The full variable domain, in which reference TRBV30 and TRBJ1-2 provide the parts outside the CDR3, is SQTIHQWPATLVQPVGSPLSLECTVEGTSNPNLYWYRQAAGRGLQLLFYSVGIGQISSEVPQNLSASRPQDRQFILSSKKLLLSDSGFYLCAWSLLLAGGNNYGYTFGSGTRLTVV.

DNA for the CDR3: TGTGCCAGCAGTCTCCCCCCACAGGGGTCTAATTCACCCCTCCACTTT. Protein product: CASSLPPQGSNSPLHF. The rearrangement uses TRBV28 and TRBJ1-6, with 7 bases fitting TRBD1. The CDR3 has 16 residues. With 5 bases clipped from V and 6 bases from J, the junction kept 10 bases outside the gene matches. The germline gives CDR1 MDHEN, CDR2 SYDVKM.

This clone was detected only once. This sequence joins TRBV13 and TRBJ2-5, with D perhaps matching TRBD1 (5 bases). Trimming left V 2 bases short and J 1 base short, with 8 bases between. Germline V gives CDR1 PRHDT, CDR2 FYEKMQ (reference sequence). CDR3 size: 14 residues. CDR3 in amino acids: CASSLQTVQETQYF. The DNA of the CDR3 is TGTGCCAGCAGCTTACAGACAGTCCAAGAGACCCAGTACTTC.

The chain recombines TRBV6-1 with TRBJ2-7; 7 nucleotides line up with TRBD2. CDR3 length: 15 amino acids. V was pared by 6 bases and J by 3 bases, with 11 bases of the junction left unmatched. CDR1 and CDR2 (germline): MNHNS, SASEGT. The CDR3 loop is CASSPGLGEGYEQYF. In DNA, the CDR3 is TGTGCCAGCAGCCCGGGACTGGGGGAGGGCTACGAGCAGTACTTC.

The J gene is TRBJ2-2, the V gene TRBV7-9, with D possibly TRBD2 on 5 matching bases. CDR1 is SEHNR, CDR2 FQNEAQ, per germline (reference sequence). V lost 5 bases and J 6 bases, leaving 13 bases between the germline ends. The CDR3 consists of 14 residues. CDR3 sequence (DNA): TGTGCCAGCAGCCCCGGGTGGCGGGCCGGGGAGCTGTTTTTT. As protein: CASSPGWRAGELFF.

The rearrangement joins TRBV11-2 to TRBJ1-2, with TRBD1 matching over 8 bases. There are 14 residues in the CDR3. Losses at the gene ends were 5 bases for V and 5 bases for J; bases not matched to a gene: 7. Germline V CDR1 and CDR2: SGHAT, FQNNGV. CDR3 residues: CASSQGALRYGYTF. CDR3 bases: TGTGCCAGCAGCCAGGGGGCGCTTCGGTATGGCTACACCTTC.

The chain couples TRBV6-1 to TRBJ1-2; TRBD1 is a possible D gene (5 bases). Between the trimmed V and J ends, which lost 2 bases and 4 bases, there was a span of 11 bases. Germline-derived CDR1 and CDR2 are MNHNS and SASEGT. This CDR3 region has 14 residues. The CDR3 coding sequence is TGTGCCAGCAGTGAAAGGGAGGGGCCCTATGGCTACACCTTC. Translated, it gives CASSEREGPYGYTF.

V usage is TRBV11-2 and J usage is TRBJ1-1; the D gene is possibly TRBD1 (5 bases). CDR1 SGHAT and CDR2 FQNNGV come from the germline V gene. The V and J ends lost 6 bases and 4 bases respectively, with 9 bases between them. This CDR3 contains 12 residues. CDR3 in DNA: TGTGCCAGCAGGGGGGGGGTCACTGAAGCTTTCTTT. This gives the protein CASRGGVTEAFF.